Below are 6 T cell receptor beta chains sequenced from a single sample in a study of human T cells and chemical hapten exposure. Time point of the sample: patch test 2, 6 weeks after DPC sensitization. Treatment meaning: therapeutic diphenylcyclopropenone sensitization with weekly scalp DPC. TCRdb passed the RACE reads through MiXCR, listing each CDR3 protein once. The sample gives 120,000 to 150,000 distinct CDR3 sequences, roughly 12% of which show up once; roughly 1.4% is in the top ten. The sequencing here drew on whole blood, taken in connection with sensitization to the hapten diphenylcyclopropenone (DPC). Every receptor here comes from a woman aged 45-65 years with alopecia areata. Some clones in this sample may be carry-over from other donors' samples.

The gene calls are TRBV12-3 or TRBV12-4 and TRBJ2-6; 9 bases line up with TRBD1. There are 19 residues in the CDR3. Trimming cost V 1 base and J 1 base; bases outside gene matches: 8. The chain's CDR3 is CASSLGHRGRGSGANVLTF. CDR3 coding DNA: TGTGCCAGCAGTTTAGGACACAGGGGGCGCGGATCTGGGGCCAACGTCCTGACTTTC.

V and J are TRBV30 and TRBJ1-2, with a tentative D call TRBD1 (5 bases). Trimming took 5 bases from V and 4 from J, leaving 17 bases between them. Germline CDR1 and CDR2: GTSNPN and SVGIG (reference sequence). There are 14 residues in the CDR3. CDR3: CAWERGPSGYGYTF. For the CDR3, the DNA is TGTGCCTGGGAAAGGGGACCTTCGGGCTATGGCTACACCTTC.

The chain combines TRBV5-1 with TRBJ1-2, with D unresolved. CDR1 is SGHRS, CDR2 YFSETQ, per germline. The CDR3 extends over 14 amino acids. With 0 bases removed from V and 2 bases from J, the gap between germline ends came to 8 bases. This chain's CDR3 is CASSLAQINYGYTF. For the CDR3, the DNA is TGCGCCAGCAGCTTGGCACAGATCAACTATGGCTACACCTTC.

This clonotype has just a few counts. The CDR3 DNA sequence: TGCGCCAGCAGCTTGTCCGGGAGTATCTACAATGAGCAGTTCTTC. Amino acids: CASSLSGSIYNEQFF. The chain links TRBV5-1 to TRBJ2-1; D possibly corresponds to TRBD2 (6 bases). CDR1 and CDR2 (germline): SGHRS, YFSETQ. The CDR3 consists of 15 residues. The germline V and J ends were trimmed by 1 base and 3 bases, with 11 bases remaining between them. The variable domain in full, completed from reference TRBV5-1 and TRBJ2-1, reads KAGVTQTPRYLIKTRGQQVTLSCSPISGHRSVSWYQQTPGQGLQFLFEYFSETQRNKGNFPGRFSGRQFSNSRSEMNVSTLELGDSALYLCASSLSGSIYNEQFFGPGTRLTVL.

This clonotype was seen more than once but under ten times. The V call is TRBV29-1, the J call TRBJ2-5; D is unclear. The germline CDR1 and CDR2 sequences are SQVTM and ANQGSEA. The V gene lost 4 bases and the J gene lost 3 bases, with 3 bases spanning the gap. The CDR3 runs to 10 residues. For the CDR3, the DNA is TGCAGCGTTGGGGAAGAGACCCAGTACTTC. This sequence encodes CSVGEETQYF.

This clonotype appeared many times. The chain is built from TRBV6-6 and TRBJ2-7, with D unresolved. V was shortened by 5 bases and J by 2 bases, with 7 bases between the two germline ends. The CDR3 is 12 residues long. CDR1 is MNHNY and CDR2 is SVGAGI in the germline V gene (reference sequence). The CDR3 spells CASSPTTYEQYF. CDR3 nucleotides: TGTGCCAGCAGTCCCACGACCTACGAGCAGTACTTC.